This T cell receptor (beta chain) originates from a study of blood T cell repertoires in COVID-19. Background on the study: COVID-19 samples from acute and convalescent phases originated in the United States, Italy and Spain. The cDNA or gDNA used as material had been derived from T cells, B-cell-depleted T cells, or PBMCs.

As originally analysed: Researchers report that nucleated cell counts were estimated from reference gene primer amplification. The protocol was immunoSEQ multiplex PCR, while the TCRdb copy is restricted to in-frame clones and leaves out a portion. V, J and clone size were drawn from that table, and D and trimming were deduced from the DNA. The sample shows some 190,000 clones, roughly 85% of them seen only once. From germline, CDR1 is MDHEN and CDR2 SYDVKM. V lost 3 bases to trimming and J lost 2 bases, with 13 bases between them. This CDR3 has 15 residues. The genes are TRBV28 and TRBJ1-2, with a possible D match to TRBD1 (5 bases). The receptor's source is a man in his 60s with acute or convalescent COVID-19. Sequenced: peripheral blood. The CDR3: CASSFAGSLNYGYTF. CDR3 coding DNA: TGTGCCAGCAGTTTCGCAGGGTCCCTAAACTATGGCTACACCTTC.